This T cell receptor (beta chain) emerged from a study of blood T cell repertoires in COVID-19. Data came from immunoSEQ multiplex PCR; TCRdb stores just in-frame clones and leaves some out. The repertoire has 200,000 to 250,000 clones, just under 90% of them found once; the top ten carry 2% to 3%. The CDR3 extends over 17 amino acids. Germline values: CDR1 LGHDT, CDR2 YNNKEL (reference sequence). V was clipped by 1 base and J by 3 bases, with 18 bases between them. Sequencing input: peripheral blood. The chain is built from TRBV3-1 (or the pseudogene TRBV3-2) and TRBJ1-1; D might be TRBD1 (6 bases). The receptor comes from a young man with COVID-19, enrolled during active disease. CDR3 DNA sequence: TGTGCCAGCAGCCAAGTATTATTTATTGAGGGGGACACTGAAGCTTTCTTT. The encoded protein is CASSQVLFIEGDTEAFF.